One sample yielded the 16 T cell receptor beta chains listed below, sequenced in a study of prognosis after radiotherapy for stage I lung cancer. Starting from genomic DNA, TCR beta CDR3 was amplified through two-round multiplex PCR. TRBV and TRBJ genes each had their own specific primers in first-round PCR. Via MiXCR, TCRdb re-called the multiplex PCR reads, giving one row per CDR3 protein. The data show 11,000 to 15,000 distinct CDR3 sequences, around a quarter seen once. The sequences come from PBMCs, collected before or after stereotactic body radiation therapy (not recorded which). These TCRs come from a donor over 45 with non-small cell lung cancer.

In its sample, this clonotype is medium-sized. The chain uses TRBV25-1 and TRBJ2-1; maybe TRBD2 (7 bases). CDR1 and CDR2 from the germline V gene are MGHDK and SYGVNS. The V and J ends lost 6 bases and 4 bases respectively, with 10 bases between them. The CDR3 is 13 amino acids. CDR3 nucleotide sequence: TGTGCCAGCAGGAGGGGGGGTTACAATGAGCAGTTCTTC. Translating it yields CASRRGGYNEQFF.

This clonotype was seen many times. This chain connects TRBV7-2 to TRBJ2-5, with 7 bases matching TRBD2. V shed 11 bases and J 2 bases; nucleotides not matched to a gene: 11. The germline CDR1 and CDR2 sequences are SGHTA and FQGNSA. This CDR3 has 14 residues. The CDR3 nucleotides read TGTGCCGGACGAACTAGCGTGGCGCAAGAGACCCAGTACTTC. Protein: CAGRTSVAQETQYF.

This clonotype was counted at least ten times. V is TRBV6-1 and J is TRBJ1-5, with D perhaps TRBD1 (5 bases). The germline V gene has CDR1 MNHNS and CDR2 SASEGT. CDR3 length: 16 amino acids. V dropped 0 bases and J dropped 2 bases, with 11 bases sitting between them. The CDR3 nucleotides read TGTGCCAGCAGTGAAGCGGGACCTTGGGGCAATCAGCCCCAGCATTTT. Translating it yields CASSEAGPWGNQPQHF.

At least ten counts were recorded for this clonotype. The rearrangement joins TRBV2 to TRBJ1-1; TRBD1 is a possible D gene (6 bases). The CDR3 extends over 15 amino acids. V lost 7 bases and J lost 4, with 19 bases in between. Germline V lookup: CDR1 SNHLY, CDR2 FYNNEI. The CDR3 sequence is CASMHRDTVITEAFF. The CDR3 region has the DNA TGTGCCAGCATGCACAGGGACACAGTGATCACTGAAGCTTTCTTT.

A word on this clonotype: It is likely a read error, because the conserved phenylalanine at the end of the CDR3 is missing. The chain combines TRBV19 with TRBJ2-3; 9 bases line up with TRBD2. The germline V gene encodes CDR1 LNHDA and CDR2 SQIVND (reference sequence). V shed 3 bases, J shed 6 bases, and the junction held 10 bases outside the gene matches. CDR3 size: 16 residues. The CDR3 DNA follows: TGTGCCAGTAGTATCTCCGGGTCTAGCGGGATGGATACGCAGTATCTT. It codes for CASSISGSSGMDTQYL.

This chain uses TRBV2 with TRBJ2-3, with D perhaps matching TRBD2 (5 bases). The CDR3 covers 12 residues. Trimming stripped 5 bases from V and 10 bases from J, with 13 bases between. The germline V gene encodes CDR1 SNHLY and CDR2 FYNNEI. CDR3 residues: CASSSYEGAQYF. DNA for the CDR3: TGTGCCAGCAGTTCTTACGAGGGTGCGCAGTATTTT.

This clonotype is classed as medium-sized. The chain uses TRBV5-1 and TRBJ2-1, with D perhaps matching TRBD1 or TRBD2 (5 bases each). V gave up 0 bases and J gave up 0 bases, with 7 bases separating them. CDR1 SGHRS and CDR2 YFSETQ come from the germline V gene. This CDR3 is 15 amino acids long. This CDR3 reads CASSLAGTSYNEQFF. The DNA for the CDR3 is TGCGCCAGCAGCTTGGCGGGGACCTCCTACAATGAGCAGTTCTTC. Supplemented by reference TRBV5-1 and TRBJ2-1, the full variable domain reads KAGVTQTPRYLIKTRGQQVTLSCSPISGHRSVSWYQQTPGQGLQFLFEYFSETQRNKGNFPGRFSGRQFSNSRSEMNVSTLELGDSALYLCASSLAGTSYNEQFFGPGTRLTVL.

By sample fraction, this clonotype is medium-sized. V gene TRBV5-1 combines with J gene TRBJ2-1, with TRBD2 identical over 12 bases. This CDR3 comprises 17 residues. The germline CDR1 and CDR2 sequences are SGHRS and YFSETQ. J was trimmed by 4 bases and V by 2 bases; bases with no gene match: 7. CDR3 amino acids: CASSFPLAGGPYNEQFF. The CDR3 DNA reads TGCGCCAGCAGCTTCCCCCTAGCGGGAGGGCCATACAATGAGCAGTTCTTC.

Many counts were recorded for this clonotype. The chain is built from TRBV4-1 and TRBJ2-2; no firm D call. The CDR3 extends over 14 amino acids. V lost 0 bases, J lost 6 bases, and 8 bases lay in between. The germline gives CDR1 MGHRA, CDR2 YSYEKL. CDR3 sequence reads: CASSQEASPGELFF. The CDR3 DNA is TGCGCCAGCAGCCAAGAGGCGAGTCCCGGGGAGCTGTTTTTT.

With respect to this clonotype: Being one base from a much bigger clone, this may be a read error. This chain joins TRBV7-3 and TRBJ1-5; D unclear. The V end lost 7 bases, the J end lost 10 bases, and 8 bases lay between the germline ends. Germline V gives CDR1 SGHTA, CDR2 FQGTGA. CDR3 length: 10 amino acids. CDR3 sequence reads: CASINTPQHF. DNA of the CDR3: TGTGCCAGCATCAACACCCCCCAGCATTTT.

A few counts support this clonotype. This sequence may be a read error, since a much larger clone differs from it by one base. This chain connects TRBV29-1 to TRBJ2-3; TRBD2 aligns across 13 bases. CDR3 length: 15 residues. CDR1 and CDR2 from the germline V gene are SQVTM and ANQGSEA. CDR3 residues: CGGGTSGTSTDTQYF. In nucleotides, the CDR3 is TGCGGCGGAGGGACTAGCGGGACTAGCACAGATACGCAGTATTTT.

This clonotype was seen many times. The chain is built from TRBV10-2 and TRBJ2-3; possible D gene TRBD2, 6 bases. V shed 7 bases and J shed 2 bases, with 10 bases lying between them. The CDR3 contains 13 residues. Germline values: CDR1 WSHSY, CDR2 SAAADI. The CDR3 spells CASTPDYTDTQYF. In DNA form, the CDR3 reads TGCGCCAGCACTCCGGACTACACAGATACGCAGTATTTT.

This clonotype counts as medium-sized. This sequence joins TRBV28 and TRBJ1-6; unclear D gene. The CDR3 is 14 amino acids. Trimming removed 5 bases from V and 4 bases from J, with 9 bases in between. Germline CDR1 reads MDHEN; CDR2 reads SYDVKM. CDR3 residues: CASSPTVYNSPLHF. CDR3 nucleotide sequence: TGTGCCAGCAGTCCAACAGTTTATAATTCACCCCTCCACTTT. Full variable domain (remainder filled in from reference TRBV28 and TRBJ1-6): DVKVTQSSRYLVKRTGEKVFLECVQDMDHENMFWYRQDPGLGLRLIYFSYDVKMKEKGDIPEGYSVSREKKERFSLILESASTNQTSMYLCASSPTVYNSPLHFGNGTRLTVT.

The DNA for the CDR3 is TGTGCCAGCAGTTACTCCGGAGGGGCCCACGAGCAGTACTTC. Its translation: CASSYSGGAHEQYF. V and J are TRBV6-5 and TRBJ2-7; TRBD2 is a possible D gene (6 bases). V dropped 0 bases and J dropped 5 bases, with 11 bases sitting between them. Germline V gene sequence: CDR1 MNHEY, CDR2 SVGAGI. This CDR3 spans 14 amino acids.

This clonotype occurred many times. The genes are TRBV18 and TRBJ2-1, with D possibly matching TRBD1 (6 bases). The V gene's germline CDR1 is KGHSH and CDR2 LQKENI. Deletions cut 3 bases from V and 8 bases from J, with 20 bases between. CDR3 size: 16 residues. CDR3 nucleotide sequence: TGTGCCAGCTCACCTCGCGATATGGGCAGGGGCTATGAGCAGTTCTTC. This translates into CASSPRDMGRGYEQFF.

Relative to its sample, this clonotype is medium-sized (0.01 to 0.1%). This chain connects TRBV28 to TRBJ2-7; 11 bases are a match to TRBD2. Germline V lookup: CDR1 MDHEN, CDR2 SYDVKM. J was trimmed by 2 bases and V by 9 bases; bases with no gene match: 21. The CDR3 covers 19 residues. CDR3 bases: TGTGCCAGTTTCCGGACAGGGACCTCTACTAGCGGGAGTCCCTACGAGCAGTACTTC. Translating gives CASFRTGTSTSGSPYEQYF.